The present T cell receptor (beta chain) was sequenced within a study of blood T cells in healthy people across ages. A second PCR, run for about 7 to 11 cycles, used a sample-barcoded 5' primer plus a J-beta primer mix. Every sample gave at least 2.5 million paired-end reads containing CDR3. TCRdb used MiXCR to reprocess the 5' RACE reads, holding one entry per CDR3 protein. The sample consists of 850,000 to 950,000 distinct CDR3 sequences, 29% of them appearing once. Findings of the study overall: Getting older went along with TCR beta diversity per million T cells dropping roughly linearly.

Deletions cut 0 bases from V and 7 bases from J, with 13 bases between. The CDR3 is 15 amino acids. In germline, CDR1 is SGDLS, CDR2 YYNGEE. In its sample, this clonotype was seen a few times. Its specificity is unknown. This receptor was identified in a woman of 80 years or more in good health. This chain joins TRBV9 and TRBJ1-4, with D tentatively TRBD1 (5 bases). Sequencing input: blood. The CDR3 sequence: CASSVAGGTGEKLFF. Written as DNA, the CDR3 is TGTGCCAGCAGCGTAGCGGGCGGGACCGGTGAAAAACTGTTTTTT.